A single sample gave rise to the 29 T cell receptor beta chains below, sequenced in a study of graft-versus-host responses after intestinal transplantation. Antigens for these TCRs are unknown. Assay: immunoSEQ multiplex PCR; the TCRdb copy retains only in-frame clones and omits some. The repertoire has more than 65,000 clones, less than 90% of them found once; the top ten carry roughly 0.32%. Sample: unstimulated CD4+ T cells sorted from spleen or lymph node cells, taken before intestinal transplant. These receptors were obtained from a human donor who received an intestinal transplant.

The chain has TRBV10-3 and TRBJ1-5; D unresolved. V was shortened by 6 bases and J by 3 bases, with 15 bases between the two germline ends. This CDR3 spans 15 amino acids. The germline gives CDR1 ENHRY, CDR2 SYGVKD. The CDR3 DNA reads as TGTGCCATCAGCCACGATGGGCAATTCAATCAGCCCCAGCATTTT. Its protein is CAISHDGQFNQPQHF.

The chain has TRBV28 and TRBJ2-3; TRBD2 matches 8 bases. The CDR3 spans 15 residues. V dropped 8 bases and J dropped 8; count of bases not matched to a gene: 15. Germline V gene data show CDR1 as MDHEN and CDR2 as SYDVKM. The CDR3 DNA follows: TGTGCCAGCCGTGGCTTCCGGGAGGGATCTAGTACGCAGTATTTT. Encoded protein: CASRGFREGSSTQYF. The variable domain in full, completed from reference TRBV28 and TRBJ2-3, reads DVKVTQSSRYLVKRTGEKVFLECVQDMDHENMFWYRQDPGLGLRLIYFSYDVKMKEKGDIPEGYSVSREKKERFSLILESASTNQTSMYLCASRGFREGSSTQYFGPGTRLTVL.

The J gene is TRBJ1-2, the V gene TRBV5-1; D is unclear. The CDR3 extends over 13 amino acids. Trimming removed 0 bases from V and 8 bases from J, with 11 bases in between. The germline V gene encodes CDR1 SGHRS and CDR2 YFSETQ. CDR3 loop: CASSLGTAGGYTF. CDR3 in DNA: TGCGCCAGCAGCTTGGGGACCGCGGGGGGCTACACCTTC.

J is TRBJ2-5 and V is TRBV9, with TRBD2 identical over 14 bases. Trimming at V came to 4 bases and at J to 4 bases, leaving 6 bases not matched to a gene. This CDR3 region has 16 residues. The germline CDR1 and CDR2 sequences are SGDLS and YYNGEE. For the CDR3, the DNA is TGTGCCAGCAGCCCCGGACTAGCGGGAGGAGGAGAGACCCAGTACTTC. As protein: CASSPGLAGGGETQYF.

V usage is TRBV10-3 and J usage is TRBJ2-7, with TRBD1 as a possible D gene (6 bases). Germline V gives CDR1 ENHRY, CDR2 SYGVKD. The CDR3 consists of 14 residues. V shed 4 bases and J shed 0 bases, with 10 bases lying between them. The CDR3 DNA follows: TGTGCCATCAGTGCAGGGGCTTTCTCCTACGAGCAGTACTTC. Residues: CAISAGAFSYEQYF.

J is TRBJ2-5 and V is TRBV6-1, with a weak D call TRBD2 (5 bases). This CDR3 is 13 amino acids long. Trimming took off 4 bases at V and 11 bases at J, with 17 bases between the two ends. Germline CDR1 is MNHNS and CDR2 is SASEGT. In DNA, the CDR3 is TGTGCCAGCAGTGTGGACCCCGTAAGGGAGCAGTACTTC. It yields the protein CASSVDPVREQYF.

This clone was observed once. This chain connects TRBV5-1 to TRBJ2-7; TRBD2 matches 7 bases. This CDR3 region has 15 residues. CDR1 is SGHRS and CDR2 is YFSETQ in the germline V gene. Trimming took 1 base from V and 2 from J; bases not matched to a gene: 6. The CDR3 region has the DNA TGCGCCAGCAGCTTGTCTAGCGGCGATCCCTACGAGCAGTACTTC. It translates to CASSLSSGDPYEQYF.

In this sample, this clone turned up once. The chain is built from TRBV5-1 and TRBJ1-1; unclear D gene. The CDR3 is 12 residues long. Looked up from germline, CDR1 is SGHRS and CDR2 is YFSETQ. V lost 3 bases and J 6 bases, leaving 9 bases between the germline ends. CDR3 DNA: TGCGCCAGCAGCTCCGACGAGGCTGAAGCTTTCTTT. Its translation: CASSSDEAEAFF.

The chain combines TRBV4-1 with TRBJ2-1; 9 positions agree with TRBD2. The CDR3 extends over 19 amino acids. V dropped 1 base and J dropped 8; count of bases not matched to a gene: 18. Germline-derived CDR1 and CDR2 are MGHRA and YSYEKL. The CDR3 DNA follows: TGCGCCAGCAGCCAAGCGCCTAGCGGGAAAACTAGAGTCGGTTATGAGCAGTTCTTC. Amino acid sequence: CASSQAPSGKTRVGYEQFF.

The chain employs TRBV11-1 and TRBJ2-2; 9 bases are a match to TRBD1. CDR3 length: 13 residues. Germline CDR1 reads SGHAT; CDR2 reads FQDESV (reference sequence). J lost 3 bases, V lost 8 bases, and 1 base had no gene match. This chain's CDR3 is CASRDRDTGELFF. CDR3 nucleotides: TGTGCCAGCCGGGACAGGGACACCGGGGAGCTGTTTTTT. The variable domain in full, with the rest retrieved from reference TRBV11-1 and TRBJ2-2, is EAEVAQSPRYKITEKSQAVAFWCDPISGHATLYWYRQILGQGPELLVQFQDESVVDDSQLPKDRFSAERLKGVDSTLKIQPAELGDSAMYLCASRDRDTGELFFGEGSRLTVL.

The V and J genes are TRBV28 and TRBJ1-5; 7 bases fit TRBD1. Trimming cost V 5 bases and J 2 bases; bases outside gene matches: 9. The CDR3 is 16 residues long. From germline, CDR1 is MDHEN and CDR2 SYDVKM. The CDR3 region has the DNA TGTGCCAGCAGTCCAAAGGGACAGTGGGGCAATCAGCCCCAGCATTTT. This encodes CASSPKGQWGNQPQHF. Using reference TRBV28 and TRBJ1-5 for the parts outside the CDR3, the full variable domain is DVKVTQSSRYLVKRTGEKVFLECVQDMDHENMFWYRQDPGLGLRLIYFSYDVKMKEKGDIPEGYSVSREKKERFSLILESASTNQTSMYLCASSPKGQWGNQPQHFGDGTRLSIL.

This clone was detected a few times. The chain couples TRBV18 to TRBJ2-1; tentative D call: TRBD2 (6 bases). Trimming took 0 bases from V and 10 from J, leaving 10 bases between them. This CDR3 is 13 amino acids long. CDR1 is KGHSH and CDR2 is LQKENI in the germline V gene. CDR3 bases: TGTGCCAGCTCACCACCGGAGGGCGGGGAGCAGTTCTTC. As protein: CASSPPEGGEQFF. Using reference TRBV18 and TRBJ2-1 for the parts outside the CDR3, the full variable domain is NAGVMQNPRHLVRRRGQEARLRCSPMKGHSHVYWYRQLPEEGLKFMVYLQKENIIDESGMPKERFSAEFPKEGPSILRIQQVVRGDSAAYFCASSPPEGGEQFFGPGTRLTVL.

V and J are TRBV30 and TRBJ1-5; D is ambiguous. CDR3 length: 14 amino acids. Germline V CDR1 and CDR2: GTSNPN, SVGIG (reference sequence). Trimming took 4 bases from V and 0 from J, leaving 10 bases between them. The CDR3 spells CAWTEYDSNQPQHF. The CDR3 DNA reads TGTGCCTGGACAGAATATGATAGCAATCAGCCCCAGCATTTT.

The chain uses TRBV11-2 and TRBJ2-7, with a weak D call TRBD2 (7 bases). Trimming took off 5 bases at V and 7 bases at J, with 21 bases between the two ends. Germline-derived CDR1 and CDR2 are SGHAT and FQNNGV. This CDR3 is built from 15 residues. The CDR3 coding sequence is TGTGCCAGCAGCCCTGCCGGGGGGCTACCTGAGGAGCAGTACTTC. This encodes CASSPAGGLPEEQYF. Together with reference TRBV11-2 and TRBJ2-7, the CDR3 gives the full variable domain: EAGVAQSPRYKIIEKRQSVAFWCNPISGHATLYWYQQILGQGPKLLIQFQNNGVVDDSQLPKDRFSAERLKGVDSTLKIQPAKLEDSAVYLCASSPAGGLPEEQYFGPGTRLTVT.

V gene TRBV6-5 combines with J gene TRBJ1-1; TRBD1 aligns across 8 bases. The germline CDR1 and CDR2 sequences are MNHEY and SVGAGI. The CDR3 is made up of 15 amino acids. Trimming cost V 2 bases and J 7 bases; bases outside gene matches: 9. As DNA, the CDR3 is TGTGCCAGCAGTTACCGGAGGACAGGGACGGGTGAAGCTTTCTTT. It codes for CASSYRRTGTGEAFF.

The chain has TRBV2 and TRBJ2-1; TRBD2 agrees at 7 bases. This CDR3 has 16 residues. The trim removed 6 bases at V and 0 bases at J, leaving 8 bases unmatched. The V gene's germline CDR1 is SNHLY and CDR2 FYNNEI. CDR3: CASSPIAGYSYNEQFF. The CDR3 nucleotides read TGTGCCAGCAGCCCGATAGCGGGTTACTCCTACAATGAGCAGTTCTTC.

The chain has TRBV7-6 and TRBJ2-5; a weak D match, TRBD2 (5 bases). The CDR3 is 11 amino acids. CDR1 SGHVS and CDR2 FNYEAQ come from the germline V gene. The V end lost 1 base, the J end lost 11 bases, and 8 bases lay between the germline ends. CDR3 amino acids: CASSLETIQYF. The CDR3 DNA reads as TGTGCCAGCAGCTTAGAGACTATTCAGTACTTC.

The chain is built from TRBV5-1 and TRBJ2-2; 7 bases align to TRBD1. This CDR3 is built from 15 residues. Per germline, CDR1 SGHRS and CDR2 YFSETQ. J gave up 5 bases and V 5 bases, and 9 bases lay outside the gene matches. Here the CDR3 DNA reads TGCGCCAGCAGAGGACAGGCGGTTGGGACCGGGGAGCTGTTTTTT. As protein: CASRGQAVGTGELFF. The variable domain in full, completed from reference TRBV5-1 and TRBJ2-2, reads KAGVTQTPRYLIKTRGQQVTLSCSPISGHRSVSWYQQTPGQGLQFLFEYFSETQRNKGNFPGRFSGRQFSNSRSEMNVSTLELGDSALYLCASRGQAVGTGELFFGEGSRLTVL.

CDR3: CASRGNGRETQYF. The CDR3 DNA is TGTGCCAGCAGAGGGAACGGGAGGGAGACCCAGTACTTC. The chain employs TRBV2 and TRBJ2-5; TRBD2 aligns across 7 bases. CDR3 size: 13 residues. Germline CDR1 reads SNHLY; CDR2 reads FYNNEI. The trim removed 6 bases at V and 5 bases at J, leaving 6 bases unmatched.

The chain combines TRBV28 with TRBJ2-4; D perhaps matches TRBD1 (5 bases). The length of the CDR3 is 13 residues. Germline loops: CDR1 MDHEN, CDR2 SYDVKM. The ends were cut back, 6 bases at V and 7 bases at J, with 13 bases in the middle. The CDR3 DNA reads TGTGCCAGCAGGCCAGGGTCCCGGAACATTCAGTACTTC. This gives the protein CASRPGSRNIQYF.

V and J are TRBV25-1 and TRBJ1-6, with TRBD1 matching 10 bases. V lost 10 bases, J lost 8 bases, and 5 bases stayed unmatched. CDR1 and CDR2 from the germline V gene are MGHDK and SYGVNS. This CDR3 region has 13 residues. CDR3 DNA sequence: TGTGCCACCCAGACAGGGGGCGATTCACCCCTCCACTTT. Translated, it gives CATQTGGDSPLHF.

V and J are TRBV28 and TRBJ2-7; 9 nucleotides align to TRBD2. Germline V gene sequence: CDR1 MDHEN, CDR2 SYDVKM. CDR3 length equals 14 residues. Germline trimming cut 5 bases from V and 5 bases from J; bases unmatched to any gene: 7. Here the CDR3 reads CASSPIAGVDEQYF. DNA of the CDR3: TGTGCCAGCAGTCCTATAGCGGGAGTGGACGAGCAGTACTTC.

The V call is TRBV29-1, the J call TRBJ2-5, with TRBD1 matching over 8 bases. Trimming removed 7 bases from V and 3 bases from J; junction bases left unmatched: 4. This CDR3 contains 12 residues. Looked up from germline, CDR1 is SQVTM and CDR2 is ANQGSEA. For the CDR3, the DNA is TGCAGCGCCCGGGACAGGAAAGAGACCCAGTACTTC. This sequence encodes CSARDRKETQYF.

The CDR3 region has the DNA TGTGCCGGATCTACAGGGGTTGGCTACACCTTC. This gives the protein CAGSTGVGYTF. V is TRBV30 and J is TRBJ1-2; 7 nucleotides line up with TRBD1. The germline V gene has CDR1 GTSNPN and CDR2 SVGIG (reference sequence). This CDR3 has 11 amino acids. Trimming removed 8 bases from V and 7 bases from J; junction bases left unmatched: 7.

J is TRBJ1-2 and V is TRBV5-4; D perhaps matches TRBD1 (6 bases). This CDR3 comprises 18 residues. Germline CDR1 reads SGHNT; CDR2 reads YYREEE (reference sequence). Trimming cost V 0 bases and J 3 bases, with 21 bases left between them. The CDR3, as DNA: TGTGCCAGCAGCTTGGAAGTGCTCACGGGGGGGCCCGACTATGGCTACACCTTC. It specifies CASSLEVLTGGPDYGYTF.

The chain links TRBV27 to TRBJ2-7, with 9 bases aligning to TRBD2. J was trimmed by 2 bases and V by 2 bases; bases with no gene match: 4. CDR1 MNHEY and CDR2 SMNVEV come from the germline V gene (reference sequence). CDR3 length equals 15 residues. This chain's CDR3 is CASSLQLAGPYEQYF. The CDR3 bases are TGTGCCAGCAGTTTACAACTAGCGGGTCCCTACGAGCAGTACTTC.

V gene TRBV5-1 combines with J gene TRBJ2-1, with 13 bases that match TRBD2. J gave up 7 bases and V 0 bases, and 4 bases lay outside the gene matches. Germline V gives CDR1 SGHRS, CDR2 YFSETQ. The CDR3 has 16 amino acids. The CDR3, as DNA: TGCGCCAGCAGCTTGGGGGGACTAGCGGGATTGAATGAGCAGTTCTTC. The encoded protein is CASSLGGLAGLNEQFF.

The chain has TRBV7-3 and TRBJ2-5; maybe TRBD1 (6 bases). Germline CDR1 is SGHTA and CDR2 is FQGTGA. CDR3 length equals 15 residues. The V end was cut by 2 bases, the J end by 3 bases, with 13 bases between. Here the CDR3 reads CASSLQTGSEETQYF. The CDR3 region has the DNA TGTGCCAGCAGCTTACAGACAGGAAGCGAAGAGACCCAGTACTTC. Full variable domain (missing parts from reference TRBV7-3 and TRBJ2-5): GAGVSQTPSNKVTEKGKYVELRCDPISGHTALYWYRQSLGQGPEFLIYFQGTGAADDSGLPNDRFFAVRPEGSVSTLKIQRTERGDSAVYLCASSLQTGSEETQYFGPGTRLLVL.

This rearrangement joins TRBV5-1 to TRBJ2-1; D might be TRBD2 (5 bases). V was clipped by 7 bases and J by 5 bases, with 16 bases between them. From germline, CDR1 is SGHRS and CDR2 YFSETQ. The CDR3 extends over 14 amino acids. CDR3 nucleotide sequence: TGCGCCAGCGGCCCGCGGACTGCTGACAATGAGCAGTTCTTC. This encodes CASGPRTADNEQFF. The full variable domain, with the rest looked up from reference TRBV5-1 and TRBJ2-1, is KAGVTQTPRYLIKTRGQQVTLSCSPISGHRSVSWYQQTPGQGLQFLFEYFSETQRNKGNFPGRFSGRQFSNSRSEMNVSTLELGDSALYLCASGPRTADNEQFFGPGTRLTVL.